The rows below give T cell receptor beta chains drawn from one sample of a study of cytomegalovirus exposure and HLA in healthy donors. Here immunoSEQ multiplex PCR was the method, and the copy in TCRdb shows in-frame clones only, minus some. In total, the table holds roughly 30,000 clones. Sequencing input: PBMCs. The origin of the receptors is a female donor in good health and CMV-seronegative. Both conserved end residues are part of each CDR3. A D gene is named only where the DNA matches it firmly. Some rows have no size entry. The others give once, few or many, or a class for an expanded clone.

.,TRBJ2-7,TRBV25-1,.,TGTGCCAGCAGCCTGGGGGGTGATATCTACGAGCAGTACTTC,CASSLGGDIYEQYF
.,TRBJ1-4,TRBV5-6,.,TGTGCCAGCAGCTTGGCGCGGGGGGATAATGAAAAACTGTTTTTT,CASSLARGDNEKLFF
TRBD2,TRBJ2-5,TRBV4-3,.,TGCGCCAGCAGCCTCCAGGGTCTAGCGGGGGGGGTCGCGACCCAGTACTTC,CASSLQGLAGGVATQYF
.,TRBJ2-1,TRBV14,.,TGTGCCAGCAGCTCGCACCCGGGACAAGGTCCCTACAATGAGCAGTTCTTC,CASSSHPGQGPYNEQFF
TRBD1,TRBJ1-1,TRBV19,medium-sized,TGTGCCAGTAGTATAGCCCCCGGGACAGGGGGCACTGAAGCTTTCTTT,CASSIAPGTGGTEAFF
.,TRBJ2-7,TRBV19,.,TGTGCCAGTACCGGGACTGTGGTATCCGAGCAGTACTTC,CASTGTVVSEQYF
TRBD1,TRBJ1-6,TRBV7-8,.,TGTGCCAGCAGCACCAGTACAGGGGCGGATTCACCCCTCCACTTT,CASSTSTGADSPLHF
TRBD1,TRBJ1-3,TRBV10-3,.,TGTGCCATCAGTGAGGGAGTGAGGGGGCTTGGAAACACCATATATTTT,CAISEGVRGLGNTIYF
.,TRBJ2-3,TRBV19,.,TGTGCCAGTAGTATGGTGAGGCGGGATACGCAGTATTTT,CASSMVRRDTQYF
.,TRBJ2-4,TRBV7-9,.,TGTGCCAGCAGCTTATACGCAGGGGAGATAGCCAAAAACATTCAGTACTTC,CASSLYAGEIAKNIQYF
TRBD2,TRBJ2-5,TRBV5-1,.,TGCGCCAGCAGCCAGGGACTAGCGGCCTCACAAGAGACCCAGTACTTC,CASSQGLAASQETQYF
TRBD1,TRBJ1-1,TRBV18,.,TGTGCCAGCCTACTGACAGGGGGTCCCACTGAAGCTTTCTTT,CASLLTGGPTEAFF
TRBD1,TRBJ1-4,TRBV28,.,TGTGCCAGCAGTCAGACAGGGGAGGATGAAAAACTGTTTTTT,CASSQTGEDEKLFF
.,TRBJ1-4,TRBV29-1,.,TGCAGCGTTGCAATTGGCGGCAGGGGCGGGGAAAAACTGTTTTTT,CSVAIGGRGGEKLFF
TRBD1,TRBJ2-7,TRBV11-2,.,TGTGCCAGCAGCGGGGACAGGGGCCCCTACGAGCAGTACTTC,CASSGDRGPYEQYF
TRBD1,TRBJ2-7,TRBV6-5,.,TGTGCCAGCAAGGACAGGGCTGGCGCCTACGAGCAGTACTTC,CASKDRAGAYEQYF
.,TRBJ2-3,TRBV2,.,TGTGCCAGCAGGGCCCCCTGGGGGGAAAACACAGATACGCAGTATTTT,CASRAPWGENTDTQYF
.,TRBJ1-1,TRBV15,.,TGTGCCACCAGCAGAGATGGGGGGGGCACTGAAGCTTTCTTT,CATSRDGGGTEAFF
.,TRBJ2-7,TRBV27,.,TGTGCCAGCAGTCAAAGCGGCACCAACTCCTACGAGCAGTACTTC,CASSQSGTNSYEQYF
TRBD1,TRBJ1-1,TRBV5-4,.,TGTGCCAGCAGCCTACAGGGGGTCACTGAAGCTTTCTTT,CASSLQGVTEAFF
.,TRBJ2-1,TRBV5-1,.,TGCGCCAGCAGCTTAGGGCAGGAGGACGAGCAGTTCTTC,CASSLGQEDEQFF
TRBD1,TRBJ1-5,TRBV19,.,TGTGCCAGTAGTCCACAGGGCTCAGGGGGCGATTATCAGCCCCAGCATTTT,CASSPQGSGGDYQPQHF
TRBD1,TRBJ1-3,TRBV18,.,TGTGCCAGCTCTTCCTGGGACAGTCCCTCTGGAAACACCATATATTTT,CASSSWDSPSGNTIYF